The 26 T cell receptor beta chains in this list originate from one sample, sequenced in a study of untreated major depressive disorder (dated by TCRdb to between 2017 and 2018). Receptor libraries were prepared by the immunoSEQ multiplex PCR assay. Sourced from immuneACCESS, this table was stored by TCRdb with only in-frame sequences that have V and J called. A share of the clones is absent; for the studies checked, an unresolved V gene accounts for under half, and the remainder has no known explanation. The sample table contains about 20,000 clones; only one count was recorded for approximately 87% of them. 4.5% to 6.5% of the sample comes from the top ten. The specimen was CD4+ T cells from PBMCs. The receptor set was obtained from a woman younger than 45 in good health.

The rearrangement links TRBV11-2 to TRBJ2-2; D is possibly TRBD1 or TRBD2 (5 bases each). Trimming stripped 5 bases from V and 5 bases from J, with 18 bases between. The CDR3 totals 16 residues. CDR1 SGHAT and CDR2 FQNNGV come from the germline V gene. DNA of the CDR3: TGTGCCAGCAGCCCTCGCCGGGACCCCCGAACCGGGGAGCTGTTTTTT. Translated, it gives CASSPRRDPRTGELFF.

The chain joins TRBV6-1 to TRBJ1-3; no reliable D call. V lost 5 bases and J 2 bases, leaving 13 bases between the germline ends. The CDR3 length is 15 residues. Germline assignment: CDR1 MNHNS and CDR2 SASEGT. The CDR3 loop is CASSQVSTAGNTIYF. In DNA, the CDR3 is TGTGCCAGCAGTCAGGTCTCCACCGCTGGAAACACCATATATTTT.

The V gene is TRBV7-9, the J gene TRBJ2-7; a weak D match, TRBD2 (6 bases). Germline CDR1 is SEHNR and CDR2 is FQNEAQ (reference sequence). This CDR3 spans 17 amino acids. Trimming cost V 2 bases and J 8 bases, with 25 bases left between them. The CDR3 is CASSLPSTGLSSYQQYF. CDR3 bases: TGTGCCAGCAGCTTACCCTCTACGGGACTCAGCTCCTATCAGCAGTACTTC.

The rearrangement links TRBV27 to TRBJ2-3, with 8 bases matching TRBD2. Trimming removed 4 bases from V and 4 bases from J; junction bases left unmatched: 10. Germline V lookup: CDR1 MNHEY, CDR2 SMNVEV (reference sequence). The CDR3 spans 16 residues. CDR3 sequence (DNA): TGTGCCAGCAGTTCCCCGGGAGCGGGGGTCTCAGATACGCAGTATTTT. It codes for CASSSPGAGVSDTQYF.

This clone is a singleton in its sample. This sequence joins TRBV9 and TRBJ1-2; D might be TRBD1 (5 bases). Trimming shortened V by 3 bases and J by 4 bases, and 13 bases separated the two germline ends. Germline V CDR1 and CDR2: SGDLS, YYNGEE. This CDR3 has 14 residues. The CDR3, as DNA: TGTGCCAGCAGCGCGGAGGGAAGGGGCTATGGCTACACCTTC. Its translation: CASSAEGRGYGYTF.

CDR3 region: CASAGAPLRTGGYTF. The CDR3 DNA reads as TGTGCCAGCGCCGGGGCTCCCCTACGAACTGGTGGCTACACCTTC. This sequence joins TRBV7-2 and TRBJ1-2; possibly TRBD1 for D (5 bases). Trimming shortened V by 8 bases and J by 7 bases, and 23 bases separated the two germline ends. Germline-derived CDR1 and CDR2 are SGHTA and FQGNSA. This CDR3 spans 15 amino acids. Supplemented by reference TRBV7-2 and TRBJ1-2, the full variable domain reads GAGVSQSPSNKVTEKGKDVELRCDPISGHTALYWYRQSLGQGLEFLIYFQGNSAPDKSGLPSDRFSAERTGGSVSTLTIQRTQQEDSAVYLCASAGAPLRTGGYTFGSGTRLTVV.

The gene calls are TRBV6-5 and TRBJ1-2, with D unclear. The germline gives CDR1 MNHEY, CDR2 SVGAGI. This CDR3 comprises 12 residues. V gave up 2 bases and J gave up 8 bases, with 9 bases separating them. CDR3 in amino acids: CASSYLGEGYTF. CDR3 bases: TGTGCCAGCAGTTACCTCGGGGAGGGCTACACCTTC.

The CDR3 loop reads CASSFRTGGYTGELFF. The CDR3 nucleotides read TGTGCCAGCTCATTCCGGACAGGGGGTTACACCGGGGAGCTGTTTTTT. J is TRBJ2-2 and V is TRBV18, with 10 bases matching TRBD1. J was trimmed by 3 bases and V by 5 bases; bases with no gene match: 6. Per the germline V gene, CDR1 is KGHSH and CDR2 is LQKENI. The CDR3 runs to 16 residues. Supplemented by reference TRBV18 and TRBJ2-2, the full variable domain reads NAGVMQNPRHLVRRRGQEARLRCSPMKGHSHVYWYRQLPEEGLKFMVYLQKENIIDESGMPKERFSAEFPKEGPSILRIQQVVRGDSAAYFCASSFRTGGYTGELFFGEGSRLTVL.

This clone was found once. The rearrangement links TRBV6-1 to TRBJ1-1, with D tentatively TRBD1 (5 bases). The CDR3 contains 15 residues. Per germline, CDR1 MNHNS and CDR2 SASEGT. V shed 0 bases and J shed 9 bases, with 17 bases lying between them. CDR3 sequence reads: CASSEAGNRFQKAFF. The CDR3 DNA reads TGTGCCAGCAGTGAAGCAGGAAACAGGTTCCAAAAAGCTTTCTTT.

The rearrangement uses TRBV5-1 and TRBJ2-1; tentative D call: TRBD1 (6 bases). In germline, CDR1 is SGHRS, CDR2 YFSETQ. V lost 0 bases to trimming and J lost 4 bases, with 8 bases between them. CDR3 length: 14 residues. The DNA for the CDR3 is TGCGCCAGCAGCTTGGGAGACAGGTACAATGAGCAGTTCTTC. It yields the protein CASSLGDRYNEQFF.

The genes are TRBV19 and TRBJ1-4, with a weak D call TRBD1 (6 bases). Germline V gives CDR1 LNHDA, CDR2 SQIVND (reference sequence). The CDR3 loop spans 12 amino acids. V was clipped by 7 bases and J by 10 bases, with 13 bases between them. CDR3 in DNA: TGTGCCAGTAAGGAAGAGGGGGGAAAACTGTTTTTT. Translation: CASKEEGGKLFF.

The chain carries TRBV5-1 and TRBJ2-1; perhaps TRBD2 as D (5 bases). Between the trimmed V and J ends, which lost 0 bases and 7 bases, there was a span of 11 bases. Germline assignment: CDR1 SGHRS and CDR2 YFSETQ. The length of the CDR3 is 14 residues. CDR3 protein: CASSLVSRENEQFF. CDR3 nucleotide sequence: TGCGCCAGCAGCTTGGTGTCTAGGGAGAATGAGCAGTTCTTC.

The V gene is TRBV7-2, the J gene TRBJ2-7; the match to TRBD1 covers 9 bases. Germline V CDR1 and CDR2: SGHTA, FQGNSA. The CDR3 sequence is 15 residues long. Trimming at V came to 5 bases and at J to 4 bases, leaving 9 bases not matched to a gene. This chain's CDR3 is CASSRRTGGGYEQYF. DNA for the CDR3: TGTGCCAGCAGCAGGCGTACAGGGGGCGGTTACGAGCAGTACTTC.

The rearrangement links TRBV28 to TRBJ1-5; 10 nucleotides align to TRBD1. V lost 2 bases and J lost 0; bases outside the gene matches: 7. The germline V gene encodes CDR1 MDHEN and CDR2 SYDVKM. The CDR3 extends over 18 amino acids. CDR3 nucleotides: TGTGCCAGCAGTTTACTCCGACAGGGGGCTTATAGCAATCAGCCCCAGCATTTT. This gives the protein CASSLLRQGAYSNQPQHF.

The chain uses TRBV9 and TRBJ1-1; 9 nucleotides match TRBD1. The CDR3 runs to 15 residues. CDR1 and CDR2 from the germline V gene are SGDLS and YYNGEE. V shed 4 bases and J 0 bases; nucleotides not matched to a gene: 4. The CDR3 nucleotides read TGTGCCAGCAGCCCCCGGGACAGGGTGAACACTGAAGCTTTCTTT. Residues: CASSPRDRVNTEAFF.

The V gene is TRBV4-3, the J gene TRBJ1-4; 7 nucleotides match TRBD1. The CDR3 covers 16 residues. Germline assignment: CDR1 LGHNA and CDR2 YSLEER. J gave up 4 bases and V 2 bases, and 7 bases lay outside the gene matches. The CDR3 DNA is TGCGCCAGCAGCCAACCCCCGGACAGGATTAATGAAAAACTGTTTTTT. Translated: CASSQPPDRINEKLFF.

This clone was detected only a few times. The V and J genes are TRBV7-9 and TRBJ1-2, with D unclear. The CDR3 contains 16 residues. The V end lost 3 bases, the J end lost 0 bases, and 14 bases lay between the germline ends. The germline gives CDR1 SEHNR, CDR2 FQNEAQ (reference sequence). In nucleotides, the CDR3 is TGTGCCAGCAGCTTGCTTGGAGCGGCAGCTAACTATGGCTACACCTTC. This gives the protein CASSLLGAAANYGYTF.

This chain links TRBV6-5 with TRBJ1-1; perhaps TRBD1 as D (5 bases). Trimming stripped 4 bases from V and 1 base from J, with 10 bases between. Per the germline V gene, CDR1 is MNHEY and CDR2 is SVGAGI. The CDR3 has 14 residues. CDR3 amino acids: CASSWQGTNTEAFF. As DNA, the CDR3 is TGTGCCAGCAGTTGGCAGGGTACGAACACTGAAGCTTTCTTT.

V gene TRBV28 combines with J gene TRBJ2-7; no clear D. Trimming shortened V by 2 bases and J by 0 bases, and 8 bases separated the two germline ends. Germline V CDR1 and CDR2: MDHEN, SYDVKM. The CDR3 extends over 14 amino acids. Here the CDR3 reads CASSLTASSYEQYF. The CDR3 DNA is TGTGCCAGCAGTTTAACGGCGAGCTCCTACGAGCAGTACTTC.

CDR3 bases: TGCGCCAGCAGCCTGGGTATGAACACTGAAGCTTTCTTT. It encodes CASSLGMNTEAFF. The chain recombines TRBV5-1 with TRBJ1-1; no firm D call. V lost 4 bases and J lost 0, with 7 bases in between. Germline assignment: CDR1 SGHRS and CDR2 YFSETQ. The length of the CDR3 is 13 residues.

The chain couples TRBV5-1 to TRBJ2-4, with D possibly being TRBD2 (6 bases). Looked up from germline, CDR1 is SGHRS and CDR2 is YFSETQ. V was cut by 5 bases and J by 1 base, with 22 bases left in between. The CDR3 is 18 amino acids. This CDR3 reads CASRGGDGRWGAKNIQYF. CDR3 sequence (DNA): TGCGCCAGCAGGGGAGGAGATGGACGATGGGGGGCCAAAAACATTCAGTACTTC.

The CDR3 nucleotides are TGTGCCTGCAAAGGACAGCGGACCGGGGAGCTGTTTTTT. The encoded protein is CACKGQRTGELFF. The chain couples TRBV30 to TRBJ2-2; D perhaps matches TRBD1 (6 bases). The V end was cut by 6 bases, the J end by 5 bases, with 13 bases between. The CDR3 length is 13 residues. Germline CDR1 reads GTSNPN; CDR2 reads SVGIG (reference sequence).

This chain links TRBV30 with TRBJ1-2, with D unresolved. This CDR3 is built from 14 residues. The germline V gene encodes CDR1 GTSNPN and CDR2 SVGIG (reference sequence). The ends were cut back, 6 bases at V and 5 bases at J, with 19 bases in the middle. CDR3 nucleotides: TGTGCCTGCCCGCCCACGGCAGGCGGGTATGGCTACACCTTC. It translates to CACPPTAGGYGYTF.

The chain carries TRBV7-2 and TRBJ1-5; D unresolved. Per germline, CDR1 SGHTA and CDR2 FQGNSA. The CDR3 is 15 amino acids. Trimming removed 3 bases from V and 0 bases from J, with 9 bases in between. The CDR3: CASSFRGNSNQPQHF. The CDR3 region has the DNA TGTGCCAGCAGCTTCCGAGGAAATAGCAATCAGCCCCAGCATTTT.

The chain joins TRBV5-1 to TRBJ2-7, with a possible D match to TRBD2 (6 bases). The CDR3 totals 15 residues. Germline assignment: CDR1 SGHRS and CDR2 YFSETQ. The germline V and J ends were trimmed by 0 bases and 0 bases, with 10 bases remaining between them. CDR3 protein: CASSLEPGDSYEQYF. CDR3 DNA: TGCGCCAGCAGCTTGGAACCGGGGGACTCCTACGAGCAGTACTTC.

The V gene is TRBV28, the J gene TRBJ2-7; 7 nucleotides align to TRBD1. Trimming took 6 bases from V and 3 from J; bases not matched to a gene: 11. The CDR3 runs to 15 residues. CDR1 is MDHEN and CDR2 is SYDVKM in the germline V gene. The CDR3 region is CASRTPQTGFYEQYF. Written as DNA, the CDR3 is TGTGCCAGCAGGACCCCCCAGACAGGGTTCTACGAGCAGTACTTC.